The next 26 T cell receptor beta chains were all read from a single sample in a study of OX40 agonist ivuxolimab in advanced cancers. Libraries were prepared by immunoSEQ multiplex PCR; TCRdb keeps only in-frame clonotypes and omits some of them. This table has approximately 72,000 clones, around 83% appearing once. The sequenced sample was CD4+ or CD8+ T cells sorted from blood, obtained in a trial of the OX40 agonist ivuxolimab. These receptors originate from an adult with an advanced solid tumor such as melanoma, head and neck, liver or kidney cancer.

This clone was detected only a few times. This chain links TRBV4-1 with TRBJ1-4; D is ambiguous. Germline CDR1 and CDR2: MGHRA and YSYEKL. Trimming cost V 4 bases and J 0 bases, with 15 bases left between them. The CDR3 has 17 amino acids. This CDR3 reads CASSPLGGIATNEKLFF. As DNA, the CDR3 is TGCGCCAGCAGCCCACTAGGCGGGATTGCAACTAATGAAAAACTGTTTTTT.

In this sample, this clone turned up once. The J gene is TRBJ1-1, the V gene TRBV7-9; D ambiguous. Germline V lookup: CDR1 SEHNR, CDR2 FQNEAQ (reference sequence). CDR3 length: 14 residues. V lost 1 base and J lost 3, with 9 bases in between. This CDR3 reads CASSLGQTYTEAFF. The CDR3 DNA reads TGTGCCAGCAGCTTAGGACAAACTTACACTGAAGCTTTCTTT. Full variable domain (missing parts from reference TRBV7-9 and TRBJ1-1): DTGVSQNPRHKITKRGQNVTFRCDPISEHNRLYWYRQTLGQGPEFLTYFQNEAQLEKSRLLSDRFSAERPKGSFSTLEIQRTEQGDSAMYLCASSLGQTYTEAFFGQGTRLTVV.

This rearrangement joins TRBV11-3 to TRBJ2-3, with D possibly being TRBD1 (6 bases). Germline V gene sequence: CDR1 SGHNT, CDR2 YENEEA. The length of the CDR3 is 11 residues. Trimming removed 4 bases at V and 9 bases at J, with 8 bases between. CDR3 bases: TGTGCCAGCAGCTCGGGACAAACGCAGTATTTT. It yields the protein CASSSGQTQYF. The full variable domain, in which reference TRBV11-3 and TRBJ2-3 provide the parts outside the CDR3, is EAGVVQSPRYKIIEKKQPVAFWCNPISGHNTLYWYLQNLGQGPELLIRYENEEAVDDSQLPKDRFSAERLKGVDSTLKIQPAELGDSAVYLCASSSGQTQYFGPGTRLTVL.

V is TRBV28 and J is TRBJ1-2, with D uncertain. Germline CDR1 reads MDHEN; CDR2 reads SYDVKM. The CDR3 has 11 amino acids. Trimming pared 3 bases from V and 6 bases from J, leaving 5 bases between. CDR3 region: CASSFTDGYTF. CDR3 in DNA: TGTGCCAGCAGTTTCACCGATGGCTACACCTTC.

The chain links TRBV7-9 to TRBJ1-3, with D uncertain. This CDR3 has 18 residues. Trimming removed 2 bases at V and 0 bases at J, with 17 bases between. Germline V gives CDR1 SEHNR, CDR2 FQNEAQ (reference sequence). CDR3 bases: TGTGCCAGCAGCTTACTTCTGAAGAAGAAGAGCTCTGGAAACACCATATATTTT. Encoded protein: CASSLLLKKKSSGNTIYF.

This clone showed up just a few times. The chain links TRBV5-4 to TRBJ2-1; 9 bases map to TRBD2. Trimming took 4 bases from V and 6 from J; bases not matched to a gene: 11. This CDR3 contains 16 residues. The germline V gene encodes CDR1 SGHNT and CDR2 YYREEE (reference sequence). Here the CDR3 DNA reads TGTGCCAGCAGCCCTATGGGCCTAGCGGGGAGCAATGAGCAGTTCTTC. It codes for CASSPMGLAGSNEQFF.

The chain employs TRBV18 and TRBJ2-7; unclear D gene. V shed 2 bases and J shed 1 base, with 12 bases lying between them. The germline gives CDR1 KGHSH, CDR2 LQKENI. The CDR3 length is 15 residues. The CDR3 nucleotides read TGTGCCAGCTCACCAGGGTCAAAAGATTCCTACGAGCAGTACTTC. Amino acid sequence: CASSPGSKDSYEQYF.

V is TRBV28 and J is TRBJ2-7; 12 bases are shared with TRBD2. J lost 2 bases, V lost 1 base, and 6 bases had no gene match. Germline V gene data show CDR1 as MDHEN and CDR2 as SYDVKM. The CDR3 is made up of 17 amino acids. CDR3 in DNA: TGTGCCAGCAGTTTATTGCCCGGACTAGCGGGAACCTACGAGCAGTACTTC. Protein: CASSLLPGLAGTYEQYF.

V is TRBV18 and J is TRBJ2-1, with D maybe TRBD1 (5 bases). Trimming pared 0 bases from V and 5 bases from J, leaving 14 bases between. The CDR3 contains 16 residues. Germline loops: CDR1 KGHSH, CDR2 LQKENI. The CDR3 DNA sequence: TGTGCCAGCTCACCACCGATAGGGGCGGTTGACAATGAGCAGTTCTTC. This encodes CASSPPIGAVDNEQFF.

The chain employs TRBV4-3 and TRBJ2-1; D remains unclear. This CDR3 is built from 12 residues. Germline V lookup: CDR1 LGHNA, CDR2 YSLEER. V was shortened by 1 base and J by 11 bases, with 9 bases between the two germline ends. Here the CDR3 DNA reads TGCGCCAGCAGCCAAGTTGGCGGAAAGCAGTTCTTC. Its protein product is CASSQVGGKQFF.

The V gene is TRBV5-6, the J gene TRBJ2-5; 9 nucleotides match TRBD2. After removal of 3 bases from V and 4 bases from J, the junction contained 13 bases not matched to a gene. Germline assignment: CDR1 SGHDT and CDR2 YYEEEE. The CDR3 is 17 residues long. This CDR3 reads CASSSTTSGRWGETQYF. CDR3 in DNA: TGTGCCAGCAGCTCGACGACTAGCGGAAGATGGGGAGAGACCCAGTACTTC.

The chain carries TRBV29-1 and TRBJ2-7; D possibly corresponds to TRBD1 (5 bases). The V gene lost 5 bases and the J gene lost 3 bases, with 8 bases spanning the gap. The CDR3 spans 11 residues. Germline-derived CDR1 and CDR2 are SQVTM and ANQGSEA. CDR3 loop: CSVSDSYEQYF. The CDR3 DNA follows: TGCAGCGTTTCCGACAGCTACGAGCAGTACTTC.

The chain carries TRBV6-5 and TRBJ2-7; D gene ambiguous. Trimming took 6 bases from V and 3 from J, leaving 18 bases between them. This CDR3 spans 15 amino acids. Germline V CDR1 and CDR2: MNHEY, SVGAGI. The CDR3 is CASSLVGATNYEQYF. The DNA for the CDR3 is TGTGCCAGCAGCCTAGTAGGAGCCACTAACTACGAGCAGTACTTC.

The gene calls are TRBV4-3 and TRBJ2-5; 7 positions match TRBD1. This CDR3 region has 15 residues. Unmatched junction bases numbered 3, after V lost 1 base and J lost 1 base. The germline CDR1 and CDR2 sequences are LGHNA and YSLEER. CDR3 sequence (DNA): TGCGCCAGCAGCCAAGGACAGGGAGCCCAAGAGACCCAGTACTTC. The encoded protein is CASSQGQGAQETQYF.

The chain is built from TRBV2 and TRBJ2-7; 7 bases match TRBD1. The CDR3 consists of 17 residues. V dropped 5 bases and J dropped 4; count of bases not matched to a gene: 17. Germline-derived CDR1 and CDR2 are SNHLY and FYNNEI. The CDR3 DNA reads as TGTGCCAGCAGTCTCCCCAAGGACAGGCAAGAGGCGTACGAGCAGTACTTC. It specifies CASSLPKDRQEAYEQYF. The entire variable domain, with the rest obtained from reference TRBV2 and TRBJ2-7, is as follows: EPEVTQTPSHQVTQMGQEVILRCVPISNHLYFYWYRQILGQKVEFLVSFYNNEISEKSEIFDDQFSVERPDGSNFTLKIRSTKLEDSAMYFCASSLPKDRQEAYEQYFGPGTRLTVT.

The V call is TRBV5-1, the J call TRBJ2-1; 12 bases are a match to TRBD2. V dropped 0 bases and J dropped 4; count of bases not matched to a gene: 2. The CDR3 is 16 amino acids. Germline assignment: CDR1 SGHRS and CDR2 YFSETQ. The CDR3 coding sequence is TGCGCCAGCAGCTTGGGGGGGACTAGCGGGTACAATGAGCAGTTCTTC. Protein sequence: CASSLGGTSGYNEQFF.

This chain uses TRBV2 with TRBJ1-2; 7 bases align to TRBD1. Germline trimming cut 6 bases from V and 4 bases from J; bases unmatched to any gene: 11. Germline V CDR1 and CDR2: SNHLY, FYNNEI. The CDR3 is 15 amino acids. The CDR3 DNA is TGTGCCAGCAGGGCCGGGCGGCAGGGGGTCTATGGCTACACCTTC. Translation: CASRAGRQGVYGYTF.

The chain links TRBV27 to TRBJ2-7; 8 bases align to TRBD2. The CDR3 runs 14 residues. Germline V gives CDR1 MNHEY, CDR2 SMNVEV (reference sequence). V lost 0 bases to trimming and J lost 3 bases; unmatched junction nucleotides: 1. This chain's CDR3 is CASSLSAGGYEQYF. The CDR3 nucleotides are TGTGCCAGCAGTTTATCCGCGGGAGGCTACGAGCAGTACTTC.

This chain uses TRBV30 with TRBJ1-2; weak D call: TRBD1 (6 bases). CDR1 is GTSNPN, CDR2 SVGIG, per germline (reference sequence). V was trimmed by 0 bases and J by 0 bases, leaving 11 bases between them. CDR3 length equals 15 residues. CDR3 residues: CAWSVGGRPNYGYTF. CDR3 sequence (DNA): TGTGCCTGGAGTGTCGGGGGGCGCCCTAACTATGGCTACACCTTC. The full variable domain, rest sourced from reference TRBV30 and TRBJ1-2, is SQTIHQWPATLVQPVGSPLSLECTVEGTSNPNLYWYRQAAGRGLQLLFYSVGIGQISSEVPQNLSASRPQDRQFILSSKKLLLSDSGFYLCAWSVGGRPNYGYTFGSGTRLTVV.

The chain joins TRBV27 to TRBJ2-7, with 8 nucleotides matching TRBD1. The CDR3 runs 13 residues. V was clipped by 4 bases and J by 8 bases; unmatched bases: 7. CDR1 and CDR2 (germline): MNHEY, SMNVEV (reference sequence). CDR3: CASSSQGAQKQYF. The CDR3 nucleotides read TGTGCCAGCAGTTCCCAGGGGGCGCAAAAGCAGTACTTC.

V is TRBV10-3 and J is TRBJ1-3, with TRBD1 as a possible D gene (5 bases). The CDR3 runs to 18 residues. Trimming removed 2 bases from V and 1 base from J, with 18 bases in between. The germline V gene has CDR1 ENHRY and CDR2 SYGVKD. The CDR3 DNA sequence: TGTGCCATCAGTGAGCCCACGTGGGGCCAATTTTCTGGAAACACCATATATTTT. Translated: CAISEPTWGQFSGNTIYF.

The CDR3 sequence is CASSPGVVGESSYNEQFF. DNA of the CDR3: TGCGCCAGCAGCCCCGGGGTTGTTGGGGAAAGCTCCTACAATGAGCAGTTCTTC. The chain links TRBV5-1 to TRBJ2-1, with D maybe TRBD2 (5 bases). The CDR3 runs to 18 residues. Germline CDR1 is SGHRS and CDR2 is YFSETQ. Trimming pared 4 bases from V and 0 bases from J, leaving 20 bases between.

This chain connects TRBV6-5 to TRBJ2-3; D perhaps matches TRBD2 (5 bases). The CDR3 spans 13 residues. Trimming shortened V by 7 bases and J by 5 bases, and 13 bases separated the two germline ends. In germline, CDR1 is MNHEY, CDR2 SVGAGI. CDR3 protein: CASTPGAGDTQYF. The CDR3 nucleotides read TGTGCCAGCACCCCAGGCGCGGGAGATACGCAGTATTTT.

A single count supports this clone. The chain joins TRBV6-4 to TRBJ2-7; D is perhaps TRBD1 (5 bases). The ends were cut back, 4 bases at V and 5 bases at J, with 12 bases in the middle. This CDR3 has 13 residues. Germline lookup yields CDR1 MRHNA and CDR2 SNTAGT. CDR3 bases: TGTGCCAGCAGTGTAGACTTAGGGGACGAGCAGTACTTC. Encoded protein: CASSVDLGDEQYF.

Concerning this clone itself: Other nucleotide sequences in the sample specify the same CDR3. The rearrangement joins TRBV27 to TRBJ2-7; D unclear. Germline CDR1 and CDR2: MNHEY and SMNVEV (reference sequence). The V gene lost 2 bases and the J gene lost 0 bases, with 5 bases spanning the gap. The CDR3 runs to 13 residues. Here the CDR3 reads CASSLGRSYEQYF. In DNA, the CDR3 is TGTGCCAGCAGTTTAGGGCGCTCCTACGAGCAGTACTTC.

V gene TRBV4-3 combines with J gene TRBJ2-2; TRBD1 might be the D (6 bases). The CDR3 is 14 amino acids. CDR1 is LGHNA, CDR2 YSLEER, per germline. The V gene lost 3 bases and the J gene lost 3 bases, with 8 bases spanning the gap. CDR3 sequence: CASSQSGDTGELFF. The CDR3 DNA reads as TGCGCCAGCAGCCAGTCAGGGGACACCGGGGAGCTGTTTTTT.